This T cell receptor beta chain was identified in a study of T cell responses to AZD1222 COVID-19 vaccine. Study context: Researchers grouped second doses given at about 4 or about 12 weeks into one pool. Findings and caveats of the study: Spike-specific TCR breadth and depth grew following two AZD1222 doses. None of the repertoires were sampled until the peak T cell response had passed.

Generated by immunoSEQ multiplex PCR, the TCRdb table keeps only in-frame clones and is missing some. The data contain about 140,000 clones, approximately 89% of them seen just once; the ten biggest clones take up 4.7%. Worth noting for this clone: Its antigen is unknown.

Germline-derived CDR1 and CDR2 are SGDLS and YYNGEE. V shed 6 bases, J shed 7 bases, and the junction held 7 bases outside the gene matches. This CDR3 region has 14 residues. This rearrangement joins TRBV9 to TRBJ1-6; TRBD1 matches 7 bases. The specimen was peripheral blood, collected on day 0 of AZD1222 vaccination. This receptor was taken from an adult in good health. The CDR3 is CASTRDSGNSPLHF. Written as DNA, the CDR3 is TGTGCCAGCACCAGGGACAGTGGGAATTCACCCCTCCACTTT.